The rows below give T cell receptor beta chains drawn from one sample of a study of cytomegalovirus exposure and HLA in healthy donors. Using immunoSEQ multiplex PCR, the repertoire was profiled, and TCRdb retains in-frame clones only, with some absent. The sample lists around 250,000 clones; around 90% were seen once. The sequenced sample was PBMCs. All receptors come from a woman aged 18-35 years in good health and CMV-seronegative. Both conserved end residues are part of each CDR3.

V gene: TRBV27
CDR3 protein: CASSYSLDYGYTF

V gene: TRBV28
CDR3 protein: CASRSGQGDYGYTF

V gene: TRBV4-1
CDR3 protein: CASSQDGRGKAFF

V gene: TRBV2
CDR3 protein: CASRGGQGVWDTEAFF

V gene: TRBV28
CDR3 protein: CASSLPLVVNEQFF

V gene: TRBV28
CDR3 protein: CASQVNYGYTF

V gene: TRBV10-3
CDR3 protein: CAISAGDRGTEAFF

V gene: TRBV7-9
CDR3 protein: CASSLLVGLNYGYTF

V gene: TRBV28
CDR3 protein: CASSWTGVNEQFF

V gene: TRBV19
CDR3 protein: CASVDYGQQFF

V gene: TRBV9
CDR3 protein: CASSVQGQGLNTGELFF

V gene: TRBV5-1
CDR3 protein: CASSLLPRTDKNIQYF

V gene: TRBV27
CDR3 protein: CATKTGGSYEQYF

V gene: TRBV28
CDR3 protein: CATLQVGNTIYF

V gene: TRBV5-1
CDR3 protein: CASSYRQGSYEQYF

V gene: TRBV19
CDR3 protein: CASSAPTVSAFF

V gene: TRBV7-6
CDR3 protein: CASSLAGGKYNEQFF

V gene: TRBV11-2
CDR3 protein: CASSLGFYEQYF

V gene: TRBV27
CDR3 protein: CASSLAGSGSTGELFF